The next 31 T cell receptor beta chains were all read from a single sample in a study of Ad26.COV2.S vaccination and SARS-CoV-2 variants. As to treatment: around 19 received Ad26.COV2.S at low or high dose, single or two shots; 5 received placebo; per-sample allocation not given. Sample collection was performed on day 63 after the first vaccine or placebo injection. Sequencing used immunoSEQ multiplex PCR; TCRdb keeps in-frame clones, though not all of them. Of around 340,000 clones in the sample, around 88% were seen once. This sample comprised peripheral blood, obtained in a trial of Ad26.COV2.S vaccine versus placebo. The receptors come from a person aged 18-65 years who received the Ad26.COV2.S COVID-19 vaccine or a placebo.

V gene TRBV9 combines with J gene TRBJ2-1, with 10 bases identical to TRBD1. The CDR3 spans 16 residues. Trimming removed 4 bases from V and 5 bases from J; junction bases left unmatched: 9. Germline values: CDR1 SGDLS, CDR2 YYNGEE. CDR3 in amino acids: CASSPNRDRGHNEQFF. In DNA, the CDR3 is TGTGCCAGCAGCCCAAACCGGGACAGGGGCCACAATGAGCAGTTCTTC.

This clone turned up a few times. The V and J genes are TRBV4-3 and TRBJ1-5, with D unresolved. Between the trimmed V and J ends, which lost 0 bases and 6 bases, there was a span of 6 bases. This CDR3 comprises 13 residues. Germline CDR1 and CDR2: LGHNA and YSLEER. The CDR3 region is CASSQEDGQPQHF. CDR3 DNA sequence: TGCGCCAGCAGCCAAGAAGATGGTCAGCCCCAGCATTTT.

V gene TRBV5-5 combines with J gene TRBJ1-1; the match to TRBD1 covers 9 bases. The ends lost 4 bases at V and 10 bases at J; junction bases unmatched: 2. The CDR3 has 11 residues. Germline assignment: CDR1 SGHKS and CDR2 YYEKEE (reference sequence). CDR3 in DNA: TGTGCCAGCAGCCAGGACAGGGGAGCTTTCTTT. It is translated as CASSQDRGAFF.

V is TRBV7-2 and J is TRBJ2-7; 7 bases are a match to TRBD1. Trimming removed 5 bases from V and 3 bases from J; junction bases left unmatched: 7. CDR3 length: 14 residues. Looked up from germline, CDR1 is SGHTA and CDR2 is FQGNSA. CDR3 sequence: CASSPERGLYEQYF. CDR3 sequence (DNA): TGTGCCAGCAGCCCGGAGAGGGGGCTCTACGAGCAGTACTTC. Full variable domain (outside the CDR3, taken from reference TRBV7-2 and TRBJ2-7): GAGVSQSPSNKVTEKGKDVELRCDPISGHTALYWYRQSLGQGLEFLIYFQGNSAPDKSGLPSDRFSAERTGGSVSTLTIQRTQQEDSAVYLCASSPERGLYEQYFGPGTRLTVT.

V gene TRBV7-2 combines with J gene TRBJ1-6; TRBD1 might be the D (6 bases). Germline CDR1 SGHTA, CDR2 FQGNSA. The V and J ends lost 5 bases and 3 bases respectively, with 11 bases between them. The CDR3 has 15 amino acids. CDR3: CASSEQGLYNSPLHF. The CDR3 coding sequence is TGTGCCAGCAGCGAACAGGGACTCTATAATTCACCCCTCCACTTT.

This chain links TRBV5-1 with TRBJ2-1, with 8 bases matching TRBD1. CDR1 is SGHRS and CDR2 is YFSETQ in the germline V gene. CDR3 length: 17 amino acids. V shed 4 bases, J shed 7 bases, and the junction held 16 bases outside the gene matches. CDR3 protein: CASSPPFGQGADNEQFF. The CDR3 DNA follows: TGCGCCAGCAGCCCCCCCTTTGGGCAGGGGGCAGATAATGAGCAGTTCTTC.

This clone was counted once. This CDR3 reads CSVEVLYEQYF. The CDR3 nucleotides are TGCAGCGTTGAAGTCCTATACGAGCAGTACTTC. The V and J genes are TRBV29-1 and TRBJ2-7; D gene uncertain. Germline CDR1 and CDR2: SQVTM and ANQGSEA. The CDR3 sequence is 11 residues long. The V gene lost 1 base and the J gene lost 4 bases, with 5 bases spanning the gap.

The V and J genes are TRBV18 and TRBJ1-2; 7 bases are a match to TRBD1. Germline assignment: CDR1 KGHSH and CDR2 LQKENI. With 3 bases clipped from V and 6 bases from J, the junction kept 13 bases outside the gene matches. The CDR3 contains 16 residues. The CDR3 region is CASSPAMANTGDGYTF. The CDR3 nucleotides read TGTGCCAGCTCACCTGCAATGGCAAATACAGGGGATGGCTACACCTTC. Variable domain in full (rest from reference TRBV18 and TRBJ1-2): NAGVMQNPRHLVRRRGQEARLRCSPMKGHSHVYWYRQLPEEGLKFMVYLQKENIIDESGMPKERFSAEFPKEGPSILRIQQVVRGDSAAYFCASSPAMANTGDGYTFGSGTRLTVV.

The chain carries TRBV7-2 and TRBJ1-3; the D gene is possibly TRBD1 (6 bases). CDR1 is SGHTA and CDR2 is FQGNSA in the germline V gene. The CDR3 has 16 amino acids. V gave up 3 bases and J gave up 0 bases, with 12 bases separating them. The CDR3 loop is CASSFGDTNSGNTIYF. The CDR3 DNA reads TGTGCCAGCAGCTTTGGGGACACAAACTCTGGAAACACCATATATTTT.

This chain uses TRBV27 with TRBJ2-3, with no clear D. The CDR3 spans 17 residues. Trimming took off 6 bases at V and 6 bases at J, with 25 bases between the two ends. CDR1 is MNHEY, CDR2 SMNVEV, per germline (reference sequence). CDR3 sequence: CASRGKSLGRLHDTQYF. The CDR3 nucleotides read TGTGCCAGCAGAGGGAAAAGTCTGGGTCGCCTCCACGATACGCAGTATTTT.

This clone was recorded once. CDR3 DNA: TGCGCCAGCAGCCCGGCCGGGACAGGGGCGATCTCTGGAAACACCATATATTTT. Translation: CASSPAGTGAISGNTIYF. V and J are TRBV5-1 and TRBJ1-3, with 10 bases identical to TRBD1. This CDR3 is built from 18 residues. Germline values: CDR1 SGHRS, CDR2 YFSETQ. V dropped 4 bases and J dropped 0; count of bases not matched to a gene: 10.

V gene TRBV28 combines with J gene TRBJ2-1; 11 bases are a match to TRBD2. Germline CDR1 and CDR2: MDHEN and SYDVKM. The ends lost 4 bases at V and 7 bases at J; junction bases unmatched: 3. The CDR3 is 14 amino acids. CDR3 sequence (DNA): TGTGCCAGCAGTTATAGCGGGAGGGGGAATGAGCAGTTCTTC. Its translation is CASSYSGRGNEQFF.

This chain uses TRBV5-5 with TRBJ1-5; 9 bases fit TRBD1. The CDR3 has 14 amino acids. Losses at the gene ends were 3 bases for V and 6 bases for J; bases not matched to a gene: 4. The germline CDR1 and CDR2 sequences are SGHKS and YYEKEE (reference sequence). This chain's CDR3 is CASSSRDRAQPQHF. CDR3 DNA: TGTGCCAGCAGCTCCCGGGACAGGGCTCAGCCCCAGCATTTT.

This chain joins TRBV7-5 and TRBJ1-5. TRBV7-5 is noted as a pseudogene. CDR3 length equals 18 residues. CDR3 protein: CVRSFRGEMSYSNQPQHF. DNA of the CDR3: TGTGTCAGAAGCTTTAGGGGGGAAATGAGTTATAGCAATCAGCCCCAGCATTTT.

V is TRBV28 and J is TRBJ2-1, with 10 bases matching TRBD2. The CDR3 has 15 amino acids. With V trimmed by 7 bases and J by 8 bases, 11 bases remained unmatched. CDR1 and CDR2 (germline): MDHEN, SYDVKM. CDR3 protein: CASISSGSVKYEQFF. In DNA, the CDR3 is TGTGCCAGCATTTCTAGCGGGAGTGTTAAGTATGAGCAGTTCTTC.

The CDR3 region has the DNA TGTGCCAGCAGCCGGGGGTCCTACGAGCAGTACTTC. Encoded protein: CASSRGSYEQYF. V usage is TRBV5-4 and J usage is TRBJ2-7, with TRBD2 as a possible D gene (6 bases). With 4 bases removed from V and 1 base from J, the gap between germline ends came to 6 bases. Germline V gene data show CDR1 as SGHNT and CDR2 as YYREEE (reference sequence). This CDR3 contains 12 residues.

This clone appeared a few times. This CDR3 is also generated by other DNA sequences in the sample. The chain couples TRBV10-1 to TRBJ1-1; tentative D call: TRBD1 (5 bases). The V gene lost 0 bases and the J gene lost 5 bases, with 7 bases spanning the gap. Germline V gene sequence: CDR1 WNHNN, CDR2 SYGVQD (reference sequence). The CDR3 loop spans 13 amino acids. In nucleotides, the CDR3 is TGCGCCAGCAGTGAGTCGGGGGGGACTGAAGCTTTCTTT. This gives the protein CASSESGGTEAFF.

The CDR3 DNA follows: TGTGCCAGCAGCTTAGTTGCGGGGGTGGGTGAGCAGTACTTC. This sequence encodes CASSLVAGVGEQYF. V is TRBV7-2 and J is TRBJ2-7; TRBD2 agrees at 7 bases. V dropped 1 base and J dropped 7; count of bases not matched to a gene: 7. This CDR3 contains 14 residues. The V gene's germline CDR1 is SGHTA and CDR2 FQGNSA.

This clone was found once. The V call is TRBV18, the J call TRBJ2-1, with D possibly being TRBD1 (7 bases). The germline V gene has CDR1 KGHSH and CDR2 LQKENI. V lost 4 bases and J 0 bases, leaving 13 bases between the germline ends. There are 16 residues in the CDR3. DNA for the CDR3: TGTGCCAGCTCACAGGGGCAGGGGGGCTCCTACAATGAGCAGTTCTTC. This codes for CASSQGQGGSYNEQFF.

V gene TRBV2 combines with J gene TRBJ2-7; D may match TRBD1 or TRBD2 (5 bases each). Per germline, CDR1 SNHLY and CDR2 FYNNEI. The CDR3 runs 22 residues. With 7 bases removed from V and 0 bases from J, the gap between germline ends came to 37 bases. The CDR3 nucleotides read TGTGCCAGCACTATCGAACGATTATCGGGGACCCATGCGAATCAATACTCCTACGAGCAGTACTTC. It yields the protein CASTIERLSGTHANQYSYEQYF.

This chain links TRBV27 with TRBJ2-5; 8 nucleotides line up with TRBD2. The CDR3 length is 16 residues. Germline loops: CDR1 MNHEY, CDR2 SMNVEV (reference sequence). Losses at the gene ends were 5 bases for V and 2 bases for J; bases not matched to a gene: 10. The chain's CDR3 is CASSPRERERQETQYF. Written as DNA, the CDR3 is TGTGCCAGCAGTCCTCGGGAGCGGGAGAGGCAAGAGACCCAGTACTTC.

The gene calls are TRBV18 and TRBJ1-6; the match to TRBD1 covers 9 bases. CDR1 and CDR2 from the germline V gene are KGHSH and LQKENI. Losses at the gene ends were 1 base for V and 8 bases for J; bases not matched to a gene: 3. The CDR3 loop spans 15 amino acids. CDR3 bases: TGTGCCAGCTCACCACAGGACAGGGGTTATTCACCCCTCCACTTT. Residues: CASSPQDRGYSPLHF.

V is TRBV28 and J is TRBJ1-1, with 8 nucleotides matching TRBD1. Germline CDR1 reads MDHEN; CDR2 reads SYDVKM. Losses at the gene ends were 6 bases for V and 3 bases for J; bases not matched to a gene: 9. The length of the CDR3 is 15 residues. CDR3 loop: CASRPRGPLDTEAFF. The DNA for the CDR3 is TGTGCCAGCAGGCCCAGGGGGCCATTGGACACTGAAGCTTTCTTT.

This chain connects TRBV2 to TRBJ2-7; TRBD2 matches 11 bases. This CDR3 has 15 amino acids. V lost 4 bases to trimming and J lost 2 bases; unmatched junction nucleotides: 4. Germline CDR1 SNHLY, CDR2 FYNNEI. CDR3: CASSATSGGTYEQYF. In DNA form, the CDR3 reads TGTGCCAGCAGTGCCACTAGCGGGGGAACCTACGAGCAGTACTTC.

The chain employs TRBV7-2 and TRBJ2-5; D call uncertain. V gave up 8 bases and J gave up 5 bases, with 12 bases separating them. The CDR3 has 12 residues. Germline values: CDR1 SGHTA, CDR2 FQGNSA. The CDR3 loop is CASRLSAETQYF. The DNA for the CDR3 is TGTGCCAGCCGGTTATCGGCGGAGACCCAGTACTTC.

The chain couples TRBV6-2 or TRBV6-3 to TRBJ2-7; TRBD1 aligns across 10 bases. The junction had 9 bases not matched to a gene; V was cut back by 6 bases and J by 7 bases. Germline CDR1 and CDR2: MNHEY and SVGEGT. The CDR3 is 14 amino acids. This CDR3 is CASSKGTGEREQYF. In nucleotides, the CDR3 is TGTGCCAGCAGCAAAGGGACAGGGGAGCGGGAGCAGTACTTC.

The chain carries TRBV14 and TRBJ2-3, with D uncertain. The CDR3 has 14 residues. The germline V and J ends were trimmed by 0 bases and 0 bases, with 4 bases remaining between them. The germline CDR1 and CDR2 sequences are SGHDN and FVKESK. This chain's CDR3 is CASSQDLSTDTQYF. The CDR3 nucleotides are TGTGCCAGCAGCCAAGACCTTAGCACAGATACGCAGTATTTT.

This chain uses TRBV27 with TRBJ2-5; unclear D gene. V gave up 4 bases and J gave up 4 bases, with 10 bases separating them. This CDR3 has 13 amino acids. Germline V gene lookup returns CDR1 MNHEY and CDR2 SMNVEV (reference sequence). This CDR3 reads CASSYSGRETQYF. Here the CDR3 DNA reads TGTGCCAGCAGTTATTCCGGTCGAGAGACCCAGTACTTC.

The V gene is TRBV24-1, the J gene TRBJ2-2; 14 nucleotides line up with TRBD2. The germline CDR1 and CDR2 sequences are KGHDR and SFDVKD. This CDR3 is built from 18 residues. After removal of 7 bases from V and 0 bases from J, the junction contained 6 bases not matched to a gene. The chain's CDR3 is CATSVGLAGGSNTGELFF. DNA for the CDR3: TGTGCCACCAGCGTCGGACTAGCGGGGGGATCGAACACCGGGGAGCTGTTTTTT.

The CDR3 is CASSSRGRNYNEQFF. The CDR3 bases are TGTGCCAGCAGTTCCAGGGGGCGCAACTACAATGAGCAGTTCTTC. The chain employs TRBV6-2 or TRBV6-3 and TRBJ2-1, with 8 bases that match TRBD1. Germline lookup yields CDR1 MNHEY and CDR2 SVGEGT. J was trimmed by 3 bases and V by 4 bases; bases with no gene match: 5. The CDR3 runs 15 residues.

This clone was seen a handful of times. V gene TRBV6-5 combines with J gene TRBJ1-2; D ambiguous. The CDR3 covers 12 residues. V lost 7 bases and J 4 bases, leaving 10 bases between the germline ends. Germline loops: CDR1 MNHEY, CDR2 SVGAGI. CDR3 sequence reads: CASKATRYGYTF. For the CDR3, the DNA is TGTGCCAGCAAAGCGACACGCTATGGCTACACCTTC.